This T cell receptor beta chain was sequenced in a study of blood T cell repertoires in COVID-19 (dated by TCRdb to 2019 to 2021). The study in broad terms: The collaborator samples originated in the United States, Italy and Spain and spanned the acute and convalescent phases of COVID-19. The material from the prospective study consisted of cDNA or gDNA derived from T cells, B-cell-depleted T cells, or PBMCs. Deeply sampled blood TCRbeta repertoires from subjects exposed to, actively infected with, or recovered from COVID-19 were included in the dataset. The repertoires were made available in a free public database intended to serve as a resource for research on the immune response to SARS-CoV-2. The samples were drawn from the first 160 participants of the ongoing ImmuneRACE study and from some 1,300 subjects provided by 6 global collaborators. The sample metadata nearly always contained a de-identified subject ID, COVID-19 status, age in years and sex. Where HLA class I and class II types were available, the types were taken from metadata supplied by the sample provider, not from assay-based typing.

The CDR3 starts with the cysteine, ends with the phenylalanine, and has 17 residues. Only CDR3 DNA remains: 51 bases, in frame from the first base. The germline V end is reduced by 4 bases and the J end by 8 bases; junction bases left unmatched: 12. The germline V gene (reference sequence) supplies CDR1 LGHDT and CDR2 YNNKEL. Collaborating institutions collected whole blood in K2EDTA tubes following their own protocols. Collaborator samples were shipped for TCRbeta analysis as frozen whole blood, isolated PBMCs, or DNA extracted from either sample type. The immunoSEQ Assay, a bias-controlled multiplex PCR, was used to amplify TCRbeta CDR3 regions from genomic DNA. In the authors' own workflow: Nucleated cell counts per sample were estimated from amplification of reference gene primers within the assay. To quantify the absolute abundance of each unique TCRbeta CDR3 rearrangement, sequence reads were collapsed and filtered. Productive Simpson clonality was computed per sample as the square root of Simpson's diversity index over productive rearrangements. The table was pulled from immuneACCESS by TCRdb, which kept in-frame rearrangements only. Such tables lose some clones; where checked, under half of the loss comes from unresolved V genes, and the rest has no known cause. Clonal size and the V and J genes are those of that table, whereas D and trimming came from the DNA. This sample gives around 260,000 clones in total; about 85% of them show up just once. In total, the top ten clones hold less than 5% of the sample.

On this clone: It has no known antigen specificity. Within one base of it there is no much larger clone, and no base qualities were kept.

Here is what the overall study found, with its caveats: The quantity of clinical and demographic metadata differed by source and by participant and was supplied without curation.

The chain employs TRBV3-1 (or the pseudogene TRBV3-2) and TRBJ2-3, and TRBD2 matches 13 of the central bases. The receptor was derived from a man aged 60 to 75 with acute or convalescent COVID-19. Material: peripheral blood. The encoded CDR3 is CASSPRGTSGTEGTQYF. The bases are TGTGCCAGCAGCCCGCGAGGGACTAGCGGGACAGAGGGTACGCAGTATTTT.